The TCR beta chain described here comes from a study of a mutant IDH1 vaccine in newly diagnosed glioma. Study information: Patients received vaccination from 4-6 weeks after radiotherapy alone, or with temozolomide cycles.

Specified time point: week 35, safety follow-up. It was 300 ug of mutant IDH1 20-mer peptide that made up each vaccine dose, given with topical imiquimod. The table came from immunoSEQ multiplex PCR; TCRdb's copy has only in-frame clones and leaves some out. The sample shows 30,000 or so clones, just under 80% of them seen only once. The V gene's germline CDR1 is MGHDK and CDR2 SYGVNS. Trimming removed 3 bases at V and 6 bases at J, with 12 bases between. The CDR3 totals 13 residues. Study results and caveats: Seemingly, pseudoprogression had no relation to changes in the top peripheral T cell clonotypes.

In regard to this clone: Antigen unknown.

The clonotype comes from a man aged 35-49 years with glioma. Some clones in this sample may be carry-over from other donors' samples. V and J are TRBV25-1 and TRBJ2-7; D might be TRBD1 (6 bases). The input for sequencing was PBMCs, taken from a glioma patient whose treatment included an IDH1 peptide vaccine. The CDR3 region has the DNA TGTGCCAGCAGTGATCTGGGGACACCCGAGCAGTACTTC. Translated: CASSDLGTPEQYF.